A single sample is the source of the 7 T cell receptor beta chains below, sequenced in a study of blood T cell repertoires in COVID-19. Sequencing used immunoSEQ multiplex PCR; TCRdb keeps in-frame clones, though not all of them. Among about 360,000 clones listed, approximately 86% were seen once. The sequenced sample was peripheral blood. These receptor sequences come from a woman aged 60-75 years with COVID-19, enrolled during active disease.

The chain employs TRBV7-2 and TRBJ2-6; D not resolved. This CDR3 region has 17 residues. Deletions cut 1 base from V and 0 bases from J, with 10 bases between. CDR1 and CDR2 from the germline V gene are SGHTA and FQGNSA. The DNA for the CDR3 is TGTGCCAGCAGCTTAGTATTCGGCGGCTCTGGGGCCAACGTCCTGACTTTC. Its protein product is CASSLVFGGSGANVLTF.

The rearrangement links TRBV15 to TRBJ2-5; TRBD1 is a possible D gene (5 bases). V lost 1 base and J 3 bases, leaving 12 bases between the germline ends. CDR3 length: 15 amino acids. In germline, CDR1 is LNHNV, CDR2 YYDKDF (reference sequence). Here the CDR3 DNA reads TGTGCCACCAGCAGAGTCCGCGGACAAGAAGAGACCCAGTACTTC. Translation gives CATSRVRGQEETQYF.

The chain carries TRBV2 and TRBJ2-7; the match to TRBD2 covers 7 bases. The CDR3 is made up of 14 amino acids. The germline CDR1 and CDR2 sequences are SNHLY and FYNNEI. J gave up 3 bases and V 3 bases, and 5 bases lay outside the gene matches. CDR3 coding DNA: TGTGCCAGCAGTGATTCGGGAGGCGGCTACGAGCAGTACTTC. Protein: CASSDSGGGYEQYF.

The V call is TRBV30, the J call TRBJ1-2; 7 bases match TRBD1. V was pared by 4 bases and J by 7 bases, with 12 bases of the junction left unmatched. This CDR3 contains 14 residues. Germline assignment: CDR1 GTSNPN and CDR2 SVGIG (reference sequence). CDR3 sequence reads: CAWKPLTGVGGYTF. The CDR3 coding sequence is TGTGCCTGGAAGCCCCTCACAGGGGTGGGTGGCTACACCTTC.

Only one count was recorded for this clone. The CDR3 coding sequence is TGTGCCAGCAGCCCTGGCGGTGTTAAGGACAGGGGAGAAGCTTTCTTT. It translates to CASSPGGVKDRGEAFF. The rearrangement links TRBV11-3 to TRBJ1-1, with TRBD1 matching over 9 bases. Trimming took 5 bases from V and 8 from J; bases not matched to a gene: 15. From germline, CDR1 is SGHNT and CDR2 YENEEA. The CDR3 is 16 amino acids. The variable domain in full, completed from reference TRBV11-3 and TRBJ1-1, reads EAGVVQSPRYKIIEKKQPVAFWCNPISGHNTLYWYLQNLGQGPELLIRYENEEAVDDSQLPKDRFSAERLKGVDSTLKIQPAELGDSAVYLCASSPGGVKDRGEAFFGQGTRLTVV.

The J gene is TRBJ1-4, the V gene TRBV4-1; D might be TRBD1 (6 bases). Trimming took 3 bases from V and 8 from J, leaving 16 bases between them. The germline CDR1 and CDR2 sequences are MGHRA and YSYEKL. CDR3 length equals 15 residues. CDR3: CASSQETGSSEKLFF. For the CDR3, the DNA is TGCGCCAGCAGCCAGGAGACAGGCTCATCGGAAAAACTGTTTTTT.

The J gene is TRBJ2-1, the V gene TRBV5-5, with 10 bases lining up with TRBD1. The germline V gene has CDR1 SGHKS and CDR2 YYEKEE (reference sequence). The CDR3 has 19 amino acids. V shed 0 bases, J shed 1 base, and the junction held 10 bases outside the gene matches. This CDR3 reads CASSLDPLWDRGSYNEQFF. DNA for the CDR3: TGTGCCAGCAGCTTGGACCCCCTATGGGACAGGGGTTCCTACAATGAGCAGTTCTTC.